Shown below are 14 T cell receptor beta chains from a single sample sequenced in a study of shared T cell receptors in the human thymus. TCRdb's copy holds only in-frame clones and misses some; the assay was immunoSEQ multiplex PCR. The profile shows 550,000 to 800,000 clones, around 85% of them singletons. These data were also filed under a second study, of human thymus T cells.

The sample consisted of thymocytes. The receptors here all came from a girl under three years old with a congenital heart defect.

This chain links TRBV5-1 with TRBJ1-1, with 7 bases lining up with TRBD1. This CDR3 comprises 21 residues. The V gene's germline CDR1 is SGHRS and CDR2 YFSETQ. Germline trimming cut 0 bases from V and 1 base from J; bases unmatched to any gene: 21. The CDR3 DNA reads as TGCGCCAGCAGCTTGGGTTTGTTCGGATTAGACAGGGACGGGAGGAACACTGAAGCTTTCTTT. Translating it yields CASSLGLFGLDRDGRNTEAFF.

V is TRBV19 and J is TRBJ2-7, with unresolved D. Trimming stripped 5 bases from V and 7 bases from J, with 18 bases between. The germline CDR1 and CDR2 sequences are LNHDA and SQIVND (reference sequence). The CDR3 has 14 residues. CDR3 in DNA: TGTGCCAGTAGTCTCACCCCCGATAGCCGAGAGCAGTACTTC. It is translated as CASSLTPDSREQYF.

Comments on this clone: Other DNA sequences in the same sample also yield this CDR3. This chain joins TRBV9 and TRBJ2-2; D is undetermined. V shed 4 bases and J shed 1 base, with 5 bases lying between them. The germline CDR1 and CDR2 sequences are SGDLS and YYNGEE. The CDR3 runs to 13 residues. The CDR3 nucleotides read TGTGCCAGCAGCCCGAGGAACACCGGGGAGCTGTTTTTT. Encoded protein: CASSPRNTGELFF.

The chain employs TRBV18 and TRBJ2-1; D is perhaps TRBD1 (6 bases). V lost 0 bases and J lost 3, with 12 bases in between. The germline V gene encodes CDR1 KGHSH and CDR2 LQKENI. CDR3 size: 16 residues. The CDR3 sequence: CASSPPNRTDYNEQFF. The CDR3 DNA is TGTGCCAGCTCACCACCAAATCGGACAGACTACAATGAGCAGTTCTTC.

The chain employs TRBV6-4 and TRBJ1-2; 8 nucleotides align to TRBD1. Germline CDR1 is MRHNA and CDR2 is SNTAGT. This CDR3 spans 15 amino acids. V lost 8 bases, J lost 2 bases, and 10 bases stayed unmatched. The CDR3 DNA reads as TGTGCCAGCCGACCGGGACAGGATAAAAACTATGGCTACACCTTC. This gives the protein CASRPGQDKNYGYTF.

This clone was found once. The rearrangement uses TRBV25-1 and TRBJ1-4, with D maybe TRBD1 (6 bases). From germline, CDR1 is MGHDK and CDR2 SYGVNS. V gave up 11 bases and J gave up 7 bases, with 17 bases separating them. CDR3 length: 13 residues. CDR3: CACRGGTFEKLFF. CDR3 in DNA: TGTGCCTGCCGGGGGGGCACTTTTGAAAAACTGTTTTTT.

The rearrangement links TRBV4-1 to TRBJ1-1, with 9 bases identical to TRBD1. After removal of 2 bases from V and 4 bases from J, the junction contained 8 bases not matched to a gene. This CDR3 spans 16 amino acids. Germline V CDR1 and CDR2: MGHRA, YSYEKL. CDR3 nucleotides: TGCGCCAGCAGCCAACACTACACAGGGGGCACCACTGAAGCTTTCTTT. Translation gives CASSQHYTGGTTEAFF.

This clone was picked up one time. DNA for the CDR3: TGCAGCGTTGGTGAGGCCGGCACTGAAGCTTTCTTT. This translates into CSVGEAGTEAFF. The chain is built from TRBV29-1 and TRBJ1-1; the D is unclear. V lost 4 bases and J 4 bases, leaving 10 bases between the germline ends. Germline loops: CDR1 SQVTM, CDR2 ANQGSEA. The CDR3 runs 12 residues.

This clone was picked up a small number of times. This chain joins TRBV27 and TRBJ1-5, with D possibly matching TRBD1 (5 bases). The CDR3 totals 16 residues. Trimming cost V 6 bases and J 7 bases, with 22 bases left between them. Per the germline V gene, CDR1 is MNHEY and CDR2 is SMNVEV (reference sequence). The CDR3 spells CASRGTWGSGGQPQHF. The CDR3, as DNA: TGTGCCAGCAGAGGGACTTGGGGGAGCGGGGGGCAGCCCCAGCATTTT.

This rearrangement joins TRBV4-1 to TRBJ1-1; TRBD1 is a possible D gene (5 bases). The CDR3 has 14 residues. From germline, CDR1 is MGHRA and CDR2 YSYEKL. V shed 0 bases and J shed 8 bases, with 13 bases lying between them. The CDR3 loop is CASSQEGRVSEAFF. The CDR3 DNA follows: TGCGCCAGCAGCCAAGAAGGCAGGGTATCCGAAGCTTTCTTT.

The rearrangement links TRBV27 to TRBJ1-5, with D unclear. The CDR3 spans 15 residues. The germline V and J ends were trimmed by 0 bases and 3 bases, with 9 bases remaining between them. Germline CDR1 reads MNHEY; CDR2 reads SMNVEV (reference sequence). The CDR3 reads CASSLSRENNQPQHF. DNA for the CDR3: TGTGCCAGCAGTTTATCTAGGGAGAACAATCAGCCCCAGCATTTT.

The V call is TRBV5-4, the J call TRBJ2-3; 8 positions match TRBD2. Losses at the gene ends were 2 bases for V and 0 bases for J; bases not matched to a gene: 17. The germline V gene has CDR1 SGHNT and CDR2 YYREEE (reference sequence). The CDR3 length is 20 residues. The CDR3 spells CASSLKVWRASGSSTDTQYF. As DNA, the CDR3 is TGTGCCAGCAGCTTAAAAGTCTGGCGGGCTAGCGGGTCTAGCACAGATACGCAGTATTTT.

The chain uses TRBV19 and TRBJ2-5; 11 nucleotides line up with TRBD2. The V and J ends lost 2 bases and 8 bases, in that order; junction bases with no gene match: 7. CDR3 length: 15 amino acids. Germline V lookup: CDR1 LNHDA, CDR2 SQIVND (reference sequence). CDR3: CASSISSGGPTTQYF. In DNA, the CDR3 is TGTGCCAGTAGTATATCTAGCGGGGGGCCCACAACCCAGTACTTC.

The CDR3 here is CASSKLYEQYF. DNA of the CDR3: TGTGCCAGCAGCAAACTCTACGAGCAGTACTTC. The genes are TRBV6-5 and TRBJ2-7, with no clear D. This CDR3 has 11 residues. Between the trimmed V and J ends, which lost 6 bases and 3 bases, there was a span of 6 bases. Germline CDR1 and CDR2: MNHEY and SVGAGI.